This T cell receptor beta chain was recorded in a study of blood T cell repertoires in COVID-19. Overall study context: Whether acute or convalescent, the COVID-19 samples came from the United States, Italy and Spain. In each case, the material was cDNA or gDNA derived from T cells, B-cell-depleted T cells, or PBMCs.

Authors' analysis steps: Estimation of nucleated cell counts was performed using reference gene primer amplification. The table came from immunoSEQ multiplex PCR; TCRdb's copy has only in-frame clones and leaves some out. That table gives V, J and clone size, and the DNA gave D and trimming. The sample contains 300,000 or so clones, 70% to 90% of which appear only once. Germline CDR1 reads MNHEY; CDR2 reads SVGAGI. The CDR3 sequence is 14 residues long. V lost 2 bases to trimming and J lost 5 bases, with 12 bases between them. Sequencing used peripheral blood. The receptor comes from a woman aged 40 to 50 with acute or convalescent COVID-19. This chain connects TRBV6-5 to TRBJ1-2, with D possibly being TRBD1 (5 bases). DNA for the CDR3: TGTGCCAGCAGTTACGGCCCAGGGAGGTATGGCTACACCTTC. Protein: CASSYGPGRYGYTF.